These T cell receptor beta chains were read from a single sample in a study of T cell responses to AZD1222 COVID-19 vaccine. Assay used: immunoSEQ multiplex PCR; TCRdb lists only in-frame clones, some missing. The top ten clones hold about 50% of a sample with 44,000 or so clones, about 83% of them seen once. Source: peripheral blood, taken on day 0 of AZD1222 vaccination. These receptors were obtained from an adult in good health. CDR3s include the opening cysteine and the closing phenylalanine or tryptophan. The order of the fields is V gene, clone size, D gene, CDR3 protein. D genes are given only for firm matches. Part of the rows lack a size; the others show once, few, many or a class for expanded clones.

V: TRBV25-1
size: NA
D: NA
CDR3: CASSESVSRGDTEAFF

V: TRBV5-4
size: NA
D: TRBD1
CDR3: CASSLSGGFYNEQFF

V: TRBV18
size: NA
D: NA
CDR3: CASSPSGSSYEQYF

V: TRBV5-1
size: NA
D: TRBD2
CDR3: CASSPTGTSGREQYF

V: TRBV4-1
size: once
D: NA
CDR3: CASSQRLAEVWEQYF

V: TRBV28
size: once
D: NA
CDR3: CASTKGIPVATNEKLFF

V: TRBV10-3
size: NA
D: TRBD2
CDR3: CAIGERGGRETQYF

V: TRBV6-2/TRBV6-3
size: NA
D: NA
CDR3: CASSSQPDGIYEQYF

V: TRBV5-1
size: NA
D: TRBD1
CDR3: CASRQWTGSTGELFF

V: TRBV19
size: NA
D: TRBD2
CDR3: CASSLSGSVRNEQFF

V: TRBV28
size: NA
D: NA
CDR3: CASSVLNQPQHF

V: TRBV30
size: NA
D: NA
CDR3: CAWSKGTSWGTEAFF

V: TRBV19
size: NA
D: TRBD1
CDR3: CASSTTGTGNRGYTF

V: TRBV5-4
size: NA
D: TRBD1
CDR3: CASSPGQHNSPLHF

V: TRBV7-3
size: NA
D: TRBD1
CDR3: CASSPTGGTDSPLHF

V: TRBV30
size: once
D: NA
CDR3: CAWQGIDNSPLHF

V: TRBV18
size: NA
D: NA
CDR3: CASSPPQSEQYF

V: TRBV7-7
size: NA
D: TRBD1
CDR3: CASSLDRDTEAFF

V: TRBV5-1
size: NA
D: NA
CDR3: CASSFGPQNTGELFF

V: TRBV5-6
size: NA
D: NA
CDR3: CASNGGGGTDTQYF

V: TRBV5-8
size: NA
D: NA
CDR3: CASSPWGGPNTGELFF

V: TRBV29-1
size: NA
D: NA
CDR3: CSVSGSSETQYF

V: TRBV11-3
size: NA
D: NA
CDR3: CASSLADRDQETQYF

V: TRBV19
size: NA
D: NA
CDR3: CASSLVGNTEAFF

V: TRBV5-1
size: NA
D: NA
CDR3: CASSLGGYGYTF

V: TRBV5-1
size: NA
D: TRBD1
CDR3: CASSFRRQGATNEKLFF

V: TRBV3-1/TRBV3-2
size: NA
D: NA
CDR3: CASSLYGQPYTEAFF

V: TRBV5-1
size: few
D: NA
CDR3: CASSLGGGPNEQFF

V: TRBV2
size: once
D: NA
CDR3: CASNDKTSVGGELFF